This record looks at one T cell receptor (beta chain) sequence and its context. Authors' methods: From reference gene primer amplification, estimates of nucleated cell counts were derived. TCRdb keeps only in-frame clones here, not all; method: immunoSEQ multiplex PCR. Clone size and V and J calls were adopted from that table, with D and trimming inferred from the DNA. Here the sample spans about 120,000 clones, approximately 89% being singletons. The CDR3 totals 14 residues. The V gene end was trimmed by 10 bases and the J gene end by 5 bases; junction bases not matched to a gene: 8. The germline CDR1 and CDR2 sequences are LNHDA and SQIVND (reference sequence). These data come from a study of blood T cell repertoires in COVID-19. Study-wide background: Sites in the United States, Italy and Spain provided acute and convalescent COVID-19 samples. The analysed material was cDNA or gDNA that came from T cells, B-cell-depleted T cells, or PBMCs.

The TCR sequence derives from a man aged 35 to 55 with acute or convalescent COVID-19. This chain joins TRBV19 and TRBJ1-6; 7 nucleotides agree with TRBD1. Sequencing was performed on peripheral blood. CDR3 bases: TGTGCCACTGAAGCCGGGACAGATAATTCACCCCTCCACTTT. Translating gives CATEAGTDNSPLHF.